Sequencing of this TCR beta chain was carried out in a study of shared clonotypes between healthy human individuals. Generated by immunoSEQ multiplex PCR, the TCRdb table keeps only in-frame clones and is missing some. The sample has around 600,000 clones; nearly 98% are singletons. Trimming stripped 4 bases from V and 8 bases from J, with 18 bases between. Germline V CDR1 and CDR2: SGHDT, YYEEEE. The CDR3 length is 14 residues. This clone was found once. CD45RO-negative cells were positively selected for CCR7, leaving out terminally differentiated effector memory CD45RA+ cells. This receptor was identified in a man between 25 and 39 years old in good health. V is TRBV5-6 and J is TRBJ2-5; tentative D call: TRBD2 (5 bases). The sequenced sample consisted of naive CD8+ T cells sorted from blood. The CDR3 DNA reads as TGTGCCAGCAGCCCTACCTCGCGGGTTACTACCCAGTACTTC. Its protein is CASSPTSRVTTQYF.